Shown below are 3 T cell receptor beta chains from a single sample sequenced in a study of blood T cells in healthy people across ages (dated by TCRdb to 2015 to 2017). Receptor libraries were prepared by 5' RACE. Sequencer: Illumina HiSeq 2500. A second PCR of about 7 to 12 cycles was performed with a sample-barcoded 5' primer and a J-beta primer mix. The public reads were run again by TCRdb, first through fastp at Q25 and then through MiXCR, and only productive beta chains were kept. A single entry per CDR3 protein holds the most common genes and DNA from its merged rows. The sample table holds 800,000 to 950,000 distinct CDR3 sequences, of which around 36% were seen once. The ten largest clonotypes hold 10% to 15% of the sample. Sequencing used blood. These TCRs come from a man between 18 and 35 years old in good health.

Details on this clonotype: A junction boundary mismatches the germline segment, possibly from a read error. The rearrangement uses TRBV12-3 or TRBV12-4 and TRBJ2-3, with D perhaps TRBD1 or TRBD2 (5 bases each). This CDR3 spans 15 amino acids. In DNA, the CDR3 is TGTGCCAGCGGAAACCGGGACGGTCTCACAGCTACGCAGTATTTT. This gives the protein CASGNRDGLTATQYF.

The chain carries TRBV12-3 or TRBV12-4 and TRBJ2-7; 9 bases are shared with TRBD1. The V gene end was trimmed by 3 bases and the J gene end by 4 bases; junction bases not matched to a gene: 7. The CDR3 has 15 amino acids. The CDR3 DNA sequence: TGTGCCAGCAGTTTCAGACAGGGGGTCCCGTACGAGCAGTACTTC. Amino acid sequence: CASSFRQGVPYEQYF.

This clonotype was seen at least ten times. The chain combines TRBV20-1 with TRBJ2-5, with 7 bases lining up with TRBD1. V lost 3 bases, J lost 2 bases, and 9 bases stayed unmatched. Germline CDR1 reads DFQATT; CDR2 reads SNEGSKA (reference sequence). The length of the CDR3 is 15 residues. The CDR3 reads CSARSRDSIQETQYF. CDR3 in DNA: TGCAGTGCTAGGTCCCGGGACAGTATTCAAGAGACCCAGTACTTC.